The 2 T cell receptor beta chains listed next were all sequenced from one sample in a study of T cell responses to AZD1222 COVID-19 vaccine. Clones were sequenced by immunoSEQ multiplex PCR, and TCRdb holds only the in-frame ones, with some missing. The sample records approximately 120,000 clones, more than 65% being singletons. Sequencing was performed on peripheral blood, taken 28 days after the second AZD1222 dose. The receptors derive from an adult who received the AZD1222 COVID-19 vaccine.

This clone has a handful of counts. This chain links TRBV6-1 with TRBJ2-7; the D gene is possibly TRBD2 (6 bases). Trimming took 5 bases from V and 0 from J, leaving 14 bases between them. CDR1 and CDR2 from the germline V gene are MNHNS and SASEGT. The CDR3 extends over 15 amino acids. Written as DNA, the CDR3 is TGTGCCAGCAGTCCGGGACGGGGGTTCTCCTACGAGCAGTACTTC. Translation gives CASSPGRGFSYEQYF.

CDR3 amino acids: CATSRDDRTEAFGYTF. CDR3 nucleotide sequence: TGTGCCACCAGCAGAGATGACAGGACAGAAGCCTTCGGCTACACCTTC. V gene TRBV15 combines with J gene TRBJ1-2; D may be TRBD1 (6 bases). The CDR3 runs 16 residues. The V gene lost 0 bases and the J gene lost 8 bases, with 19 bases spanning the gap. Germline V gives CDR1 LNHNV, CDR2 YYDKDF (reference sequence).